The TCR beta chain described here comes from a study of blood T cell repertoires in COVID-19. Study background: The samples span acute and convalescent COVID-19 from the United States, Italy and Spain. T cells, B-cell-depleted T cells, or PBMCs provided the cDNA or gDNA that served as material.

Original methodology: Reference gene primer amplification gave estimated nucleated cell counts. Produced via immunoSEQ multiplex PCR; TCRdb's table is partial and in-frame only. The V and J calls and clone size come from that table; D and trimming were worked out from the DNA. The sample carries roughly 100,000 clones, over 70% recorded once. V gave up 0 bases and J gave up 2 bases, with 15 bases separating them. This CDR3 comprises 16 residues. Germline assignment: CDR1 SGHRS and CDR2 YFSETQ. Sequenced input: peripheral blood. This sequence was found in a human donor in a cohort sampled during active or convalescent COVID-19. The genes are TRBV5-1 and TRBJ2-7, with D possibly matching TRBD2 (5 bases). The chain's CDR3 is CASSLAVTEVPYEQYF. Here the CDR3 DNA reads TGCGCCAGCAGCTTGGCCGTTACGGAGGTCCCCTACGAGCAGTACTTC.